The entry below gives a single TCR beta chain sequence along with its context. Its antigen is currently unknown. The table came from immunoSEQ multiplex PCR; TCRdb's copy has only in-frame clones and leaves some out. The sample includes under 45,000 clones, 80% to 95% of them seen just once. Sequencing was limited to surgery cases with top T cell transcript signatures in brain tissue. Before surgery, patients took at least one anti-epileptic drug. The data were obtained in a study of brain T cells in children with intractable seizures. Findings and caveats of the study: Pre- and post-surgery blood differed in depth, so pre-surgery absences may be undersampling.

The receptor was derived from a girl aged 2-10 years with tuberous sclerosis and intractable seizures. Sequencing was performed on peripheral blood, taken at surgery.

The CDR3 coding sequence is TGTGCCAGCAGCTTGGACAGGGGGCACACCGGGGAGCTGTTTTTT. It codes for CASSLDRGHTGELFF. The chain couples TRBV5-5 to TRBJ2-2; 9 bases fit TRBD1. V shed 0 bases and J 3 bases; nucleotides not matched to a gene: 0. This CDR3 has 15 residues. CDR1 is SGHKS, CDR2 YYEKEE, per germline (reference sequence).